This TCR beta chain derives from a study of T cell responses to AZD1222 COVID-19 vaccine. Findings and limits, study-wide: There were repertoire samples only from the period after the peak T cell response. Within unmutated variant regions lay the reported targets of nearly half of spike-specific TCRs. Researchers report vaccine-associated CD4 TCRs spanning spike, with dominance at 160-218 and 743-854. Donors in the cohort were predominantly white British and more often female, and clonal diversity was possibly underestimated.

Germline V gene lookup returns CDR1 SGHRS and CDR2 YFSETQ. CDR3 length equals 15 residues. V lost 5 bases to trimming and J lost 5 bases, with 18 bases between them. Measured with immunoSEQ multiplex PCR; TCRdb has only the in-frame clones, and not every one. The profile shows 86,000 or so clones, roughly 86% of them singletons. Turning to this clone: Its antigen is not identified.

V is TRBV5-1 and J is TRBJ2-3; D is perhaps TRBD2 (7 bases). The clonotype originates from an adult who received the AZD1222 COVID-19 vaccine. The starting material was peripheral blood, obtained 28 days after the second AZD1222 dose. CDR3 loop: CASSPGAGAKDTQYF. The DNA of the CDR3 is TGCGCCAGCAGTCCGGGGGCGGGGGCGAAAGATACGCAGTATTTT.